What follows is one T cell receptor (beta chain) and its context. This entry is derived from a study of T-cell reconstitution after alpha-beta-depleted transplantation in children. Unique molecular identifiers were incorporated during preparation of the TCRbeta library. In TCRdb, the PCR reads were re-called with MiXCR into one record per CDR3 protein. The data hold around 380,000 distinct CDR3 sequences, with 11% observed a single time. In germline, CDR1 is KGHDR, CDR2 SFDVKD. The CDR3 has 13 amino acids. V was pared by 9 bases and J by 0 bases, with 8 bases between. Sequenced material: PBMCs from the stem cell graft donor, taken from the stem cell graft. This TCR was sampled from a human donor who donated a stem cell graft to a child with acute myeloid leukemia. The V gene is TRBV24-1, the J gene TRBJ2-1; D not certain. The CDR3 sequence: CATSGNSYNEQFF. CDR3 DNA sequence: TGTGCCACCTCAGGAAACTCCTACAATGAGCAGTTCTTC.